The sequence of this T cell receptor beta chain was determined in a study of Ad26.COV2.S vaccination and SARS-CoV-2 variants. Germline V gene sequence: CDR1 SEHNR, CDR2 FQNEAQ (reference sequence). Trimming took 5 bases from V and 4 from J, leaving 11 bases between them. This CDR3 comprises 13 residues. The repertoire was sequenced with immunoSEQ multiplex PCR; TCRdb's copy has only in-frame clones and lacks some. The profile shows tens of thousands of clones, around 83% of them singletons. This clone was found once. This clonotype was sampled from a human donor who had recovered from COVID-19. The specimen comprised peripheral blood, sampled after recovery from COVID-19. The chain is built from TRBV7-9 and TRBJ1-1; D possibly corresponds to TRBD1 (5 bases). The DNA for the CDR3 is TGTGCCAGCAGCCTAGAGGGGAGCACTGAAGCTTTCTTT. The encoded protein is CASSLEGSTEAFF.